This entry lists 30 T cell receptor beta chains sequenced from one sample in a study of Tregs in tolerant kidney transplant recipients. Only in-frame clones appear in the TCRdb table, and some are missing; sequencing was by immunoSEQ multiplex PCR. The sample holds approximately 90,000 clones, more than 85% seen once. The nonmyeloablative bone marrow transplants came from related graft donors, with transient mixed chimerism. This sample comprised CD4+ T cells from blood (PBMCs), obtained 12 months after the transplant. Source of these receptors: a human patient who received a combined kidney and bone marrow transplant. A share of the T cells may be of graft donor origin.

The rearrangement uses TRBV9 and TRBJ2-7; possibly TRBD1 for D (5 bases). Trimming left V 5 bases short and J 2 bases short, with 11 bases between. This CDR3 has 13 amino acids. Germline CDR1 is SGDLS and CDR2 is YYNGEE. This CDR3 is CASSRGFPYEQYF. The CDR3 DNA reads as TGTGCCAGCAGTAGGGGTTTCCCCTACGAGCAGTACTTC.

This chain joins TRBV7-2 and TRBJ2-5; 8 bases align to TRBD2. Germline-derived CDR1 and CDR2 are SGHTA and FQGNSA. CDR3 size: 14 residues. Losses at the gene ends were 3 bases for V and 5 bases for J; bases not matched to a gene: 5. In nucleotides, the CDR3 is TGTGCCAGCAGCTTGGGACTAGTTGGTGAGACCCAGTACTTC. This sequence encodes CASSLGLVGETQYF.

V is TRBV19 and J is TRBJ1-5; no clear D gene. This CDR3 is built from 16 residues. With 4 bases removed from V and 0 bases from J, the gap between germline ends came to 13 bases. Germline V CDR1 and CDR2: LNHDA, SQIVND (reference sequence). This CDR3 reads CASSREQHHSNQPQHF. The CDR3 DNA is TGTGCCAGTAGTAGGGAGCAGCATCATAGCAATCAGCCCCAGCATTTT.

CDR3 in amino acids: CASSRVVLGQYSGANVLTF. The CDR3 DNA reads TGCGCCAGCAGCCGAGTGGTTTTGGGACAGTACTCTGGGGCCAACGTCCTGACTTTC. This chain links TRBV4-3 with TRBJ2-6; TRBD1 agrees at 7 bases. In germline, CDR1 is LGHNA, CDR2 YSLEER. The CDR3 covers 19 residues. V shed 4 bases and J 0 bases; nucleotides not matched to a gene: 12.

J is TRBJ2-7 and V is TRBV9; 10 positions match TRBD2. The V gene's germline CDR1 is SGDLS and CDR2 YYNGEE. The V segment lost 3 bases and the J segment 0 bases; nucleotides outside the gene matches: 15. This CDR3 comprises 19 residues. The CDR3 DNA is TGTGCCAGCAGCGCAGAGGAACTAGCGGGACTAACGAGCTCCTACGAGCAGTACTTC. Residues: CASSAEELAGLTSSYEQYF.

CDR3 sequence: CASSPGADEKLFF. For the CDR3, the DNA is TGTGCCAGCTCACCAGGGGCGGATGAAAAACTGTTTTTT. The chain uses TRBV18 and TRBJ1-4; a weak D match, TRBD1 (5 bases). CDR1 is KGHSH, CDR2 LQKENI, per germline. V was clipped by 2 bases and J by 6 bases, with 7 bases between them. This CDR3 is built from 13 residues.

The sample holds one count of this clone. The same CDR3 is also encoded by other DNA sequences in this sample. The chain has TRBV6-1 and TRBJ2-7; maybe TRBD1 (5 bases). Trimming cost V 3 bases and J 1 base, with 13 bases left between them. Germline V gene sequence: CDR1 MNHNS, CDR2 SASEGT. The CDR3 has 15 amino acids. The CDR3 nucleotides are TGTGCCAGCAGTGAGTTTCGTGACAGTTCCTACGAGCAGTACTTC. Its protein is CASSEFRDSSYEQYF.

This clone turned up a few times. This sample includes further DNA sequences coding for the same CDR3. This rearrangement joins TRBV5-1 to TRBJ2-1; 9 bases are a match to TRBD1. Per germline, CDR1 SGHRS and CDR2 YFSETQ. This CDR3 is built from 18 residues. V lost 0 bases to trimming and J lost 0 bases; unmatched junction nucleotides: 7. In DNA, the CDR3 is TGCGCCAGCAGCTTGGCCCCACAGGGGGCGAGCTCCTACAATGAGCAGTTCTTC. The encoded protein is CASSLAPQGASSYNEQFF.

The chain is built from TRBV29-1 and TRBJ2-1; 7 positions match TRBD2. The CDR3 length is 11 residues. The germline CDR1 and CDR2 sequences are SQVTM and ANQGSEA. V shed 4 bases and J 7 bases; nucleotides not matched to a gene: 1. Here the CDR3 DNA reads TGCAGCGTTGGACTAGCTAATGAGCAGTTCTTC. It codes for CSVGLANEQFF.

CDR3 nucleotide sequence: TGTGCCAGCAGTGATGCGGGGGGGCTGAAGCAGTACTTC. This sequence encodes CASSDAGGLKQYF. The chain carries TRBV6-1 and TRBJ2-5; 9 bases are a match to TRBD2. In germline, CDR1 is MNHNS, CDR2 SASEGT. J gave up 11 bases and V 3 bases, and 7 bases lay outside the gene matches. CDR3 size: 13 residues.

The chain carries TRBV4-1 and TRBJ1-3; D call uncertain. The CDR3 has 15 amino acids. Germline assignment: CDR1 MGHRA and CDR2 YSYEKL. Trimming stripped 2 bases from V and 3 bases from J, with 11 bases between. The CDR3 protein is CASSQSTSFGNTIYF. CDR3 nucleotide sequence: TGCGCCAGCAGCCAATCGACTAGTTTTGGAAACACCATATATTTT.

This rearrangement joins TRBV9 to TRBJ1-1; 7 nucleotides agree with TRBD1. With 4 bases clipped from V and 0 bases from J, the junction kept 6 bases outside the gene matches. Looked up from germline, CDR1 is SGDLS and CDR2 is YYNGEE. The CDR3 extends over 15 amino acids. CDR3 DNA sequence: TGTGCCAGCAGCCCTCAGGGGGATGTGAACACTGAAGCTTTCTTT. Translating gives CASSPQGDVNTEAFF.

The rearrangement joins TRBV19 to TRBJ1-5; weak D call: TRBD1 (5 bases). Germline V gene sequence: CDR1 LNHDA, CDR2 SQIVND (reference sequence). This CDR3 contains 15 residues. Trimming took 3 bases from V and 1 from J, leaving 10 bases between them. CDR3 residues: CASSIRVRSNQPQHF. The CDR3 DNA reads TGTGCCAGTAGTATCAGGGTTAGAAGCAATCAGCCCCAGCATTTT.

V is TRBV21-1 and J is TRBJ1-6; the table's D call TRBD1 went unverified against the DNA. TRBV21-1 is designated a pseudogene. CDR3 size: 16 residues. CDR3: CASLRTGRKYNSPLHF. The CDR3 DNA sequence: TGTGCCAGCCTGCGGACAGGGAGAAAATATAATTCACCCCTCCACTTT.

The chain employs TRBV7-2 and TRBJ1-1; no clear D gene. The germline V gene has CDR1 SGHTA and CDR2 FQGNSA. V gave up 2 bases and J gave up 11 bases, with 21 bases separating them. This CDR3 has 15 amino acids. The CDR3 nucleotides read TGTGCCAGCAGCTTATCAACATCGGGGAACACTGGGGCTTTCTTT. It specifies CASSLSTSGNTGAFF.

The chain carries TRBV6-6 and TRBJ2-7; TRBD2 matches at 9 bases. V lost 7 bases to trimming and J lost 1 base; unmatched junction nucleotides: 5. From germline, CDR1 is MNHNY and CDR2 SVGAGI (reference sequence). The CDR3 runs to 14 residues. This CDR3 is CASTRGGASYEQYF. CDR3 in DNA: TGTGCCAGCACTCGCGGGGGGGCATCCTACGAGCAGTACTTC.

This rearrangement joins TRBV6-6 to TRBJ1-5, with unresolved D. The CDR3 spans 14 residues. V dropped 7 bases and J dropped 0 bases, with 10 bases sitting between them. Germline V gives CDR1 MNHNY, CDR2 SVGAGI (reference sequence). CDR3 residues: CASTQTLSNQPQHF. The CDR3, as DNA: TGTGCCAGCACCCAGACACTTAGCAATCAGCCCCAGCATTTT.

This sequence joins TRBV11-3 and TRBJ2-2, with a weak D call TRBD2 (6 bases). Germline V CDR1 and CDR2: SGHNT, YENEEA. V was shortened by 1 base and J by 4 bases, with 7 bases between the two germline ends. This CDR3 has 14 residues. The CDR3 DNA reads TGTGCCAGCAGCTTAGCCGGGAGCACCGGGGAGCTGTTTTTT. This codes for CASSLAGSTGELFF. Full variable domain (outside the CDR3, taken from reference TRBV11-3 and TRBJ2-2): EAGVVQSPRYKIIEKKQPVAFWCNPISGHNTLYWYLQNLGQGPELLIRYENEEAVDDSQLPKDRFSAERLKGVDSTLKIQPAELGDSAVYLCASSLAGSTGELFFGEGSRLTVL.

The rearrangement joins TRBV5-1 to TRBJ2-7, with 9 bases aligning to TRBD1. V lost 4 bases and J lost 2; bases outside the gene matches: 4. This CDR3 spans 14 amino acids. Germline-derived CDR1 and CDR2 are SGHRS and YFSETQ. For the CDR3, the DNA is TGCGCCAGCAGCGTAAGGACAGGGGCCTACGAGCAGTACTTC. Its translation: CASSVRTGAYEQYF. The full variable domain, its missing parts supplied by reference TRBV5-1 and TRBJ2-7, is KAGVTQTPRYLIKTRGQQVTLSCSPISGHRSVSWYQQTPGQGLQFLFEYFSETQRNKGNFPGRFSGRQFSNSRSEMNVSTLELGDSALYLCASSVRTGAYEQYFGPGTRLTVT.

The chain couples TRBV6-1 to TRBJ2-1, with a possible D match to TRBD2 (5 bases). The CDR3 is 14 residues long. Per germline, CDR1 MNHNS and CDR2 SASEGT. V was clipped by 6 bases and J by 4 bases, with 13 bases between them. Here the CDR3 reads CASSRSRVYNEQFF. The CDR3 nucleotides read TGTGCCAGCAGCCGTTCGAGGGTATACAATGAGCAGTTCTTC.

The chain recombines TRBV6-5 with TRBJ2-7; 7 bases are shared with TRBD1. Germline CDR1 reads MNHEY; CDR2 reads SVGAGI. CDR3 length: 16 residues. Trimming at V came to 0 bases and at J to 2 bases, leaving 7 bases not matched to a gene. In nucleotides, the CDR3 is TGTGCCAGCAGTTACTCTATAGTCCAGGGGGCCTACGAGCAGTACTTC. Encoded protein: CASSYSIVQGAYEQYF.

CDR3 sequence (DNA): TGTGCCAGCAGCTCCCTATCACGTGGGGCCAACGTCCTGACTTTC. It is translated as CASSSLSRGANVLTF. The chain couples TRBV5-5 to TRBJ2-6, with D hard to call. Between the trimmed V and J ends, which lost 3 bases and 3 bases, there was a span of 10 bases. The CDR3 covers 15 residues. CDR1 SGHKS and CDR2 YYEKEE come from the germline V gene (reference sequence).

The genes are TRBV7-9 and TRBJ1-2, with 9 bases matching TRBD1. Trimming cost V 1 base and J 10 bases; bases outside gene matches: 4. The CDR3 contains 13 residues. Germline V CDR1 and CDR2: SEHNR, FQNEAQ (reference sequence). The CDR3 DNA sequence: TGTGCCAGCAGCTTAGGGGGGACAGGGACCTACACCTTC. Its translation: CASSLGGTGTYTF.

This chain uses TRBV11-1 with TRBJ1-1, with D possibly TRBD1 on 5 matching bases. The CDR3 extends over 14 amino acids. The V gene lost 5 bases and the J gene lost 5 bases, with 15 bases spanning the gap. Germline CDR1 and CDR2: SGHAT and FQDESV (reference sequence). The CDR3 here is CASSEQVGPTEAFF. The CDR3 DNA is TGTGCCAGCAGCGAACAGGTTGGGCCAACTGAAGCTTTCTTT.

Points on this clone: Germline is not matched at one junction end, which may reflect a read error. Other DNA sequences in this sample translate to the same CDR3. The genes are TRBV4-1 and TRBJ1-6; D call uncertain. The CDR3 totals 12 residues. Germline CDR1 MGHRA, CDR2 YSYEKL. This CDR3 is CASSQLNSPLHF. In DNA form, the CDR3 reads TGCGCCAGCAGCCAACTAAATTCCCCCCTCCACTTT.

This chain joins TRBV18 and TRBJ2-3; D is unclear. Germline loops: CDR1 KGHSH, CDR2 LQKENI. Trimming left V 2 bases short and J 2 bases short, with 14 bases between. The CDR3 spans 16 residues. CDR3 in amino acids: CASSPSTTAVTDTQYF. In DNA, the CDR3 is TGTGCCAGCTCACCATCCACTACCGCGGTCACAGATACGCAGTATTTT.

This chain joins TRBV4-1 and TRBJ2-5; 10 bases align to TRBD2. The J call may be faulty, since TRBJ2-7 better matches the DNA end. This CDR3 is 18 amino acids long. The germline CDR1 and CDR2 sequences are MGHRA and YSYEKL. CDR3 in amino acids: CASSPIGVSGRNTYEQYF. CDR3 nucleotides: TGCGCCAGCAGCCCCATTGGGGTTAGCGGGAGGAACACCTACGAGCAGTACTTC.

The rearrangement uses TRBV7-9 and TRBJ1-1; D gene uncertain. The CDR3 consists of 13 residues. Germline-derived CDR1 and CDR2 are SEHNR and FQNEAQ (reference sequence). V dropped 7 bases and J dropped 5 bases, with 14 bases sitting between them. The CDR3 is CASTLAWSTEAFF. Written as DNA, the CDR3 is TGTGCCAGCACCTTGGCTTGGTCGACTGAAGCTTTCTTT.

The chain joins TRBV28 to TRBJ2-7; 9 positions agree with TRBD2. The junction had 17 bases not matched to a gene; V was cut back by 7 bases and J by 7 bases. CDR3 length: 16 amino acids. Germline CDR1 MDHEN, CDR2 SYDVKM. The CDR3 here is CASTTIAGGPLGEQYF. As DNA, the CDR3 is TGTGCCAGCACCACCATCGCGGGGGGGCCTTTGGGTGAGCAGTACTTC.

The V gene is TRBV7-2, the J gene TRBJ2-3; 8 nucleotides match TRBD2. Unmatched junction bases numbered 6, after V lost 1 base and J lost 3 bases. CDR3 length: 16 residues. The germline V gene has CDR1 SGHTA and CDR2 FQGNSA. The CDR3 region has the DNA TGTGCCAGCAGCTTAGAAGGCGGGGGGTGGACAGATACGCAGTATTTT. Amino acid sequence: CASSLEGGGWTDTQYF.